The rows below give T cell receptor beta chains drawn from one sample of a study of T cell changes during pregnancy in multiple sclerosis. The method was immunoSEQ multiplex PCR; TCRdb's version includes in-frame clones alone and lacks a portion of them. The sample includes tens of thousands of clones, approximately 89% of them seen just once. Here the sequenced sample was peripheral blood, taken in the second trimester of pregnancy. The receptors stem from a female donor with multiple sclerosis, enrolled in a pregnancy study. The CDR3 runs from the conserved cysteine through the conserved F or W. A D gene is named only where the DNA matches it firmly.

j_gene | v_gene | d_gene | CDR3aa
TRBJ1-2 | TRBV6-5 | TRBD1 | CASRPGQGYGYTF
TRBJ2-7 | TRBV5-6 | TRBD2 | CASTLVAGGYEQYF
TRBJ2-3 | TRBV7-8 | TRBD2 | CASSPRDYITDTQYF
TRBJ2-4 | TRBV5-1 | TRBD1 | CASSLPNGTGGFKDIQYF
TRBJ2-2 | TRBV4-3 | TRBD1 | CASSHSPDRDTGELFF
TRBJ2-1 | TRBV7-3 | TRBD2 | CASSPTSGGTSYNEQFF
TRBJ2-3 | TRBV19 | NA | CATLAFGTDTQYF
TRBJ2-7 | TRBV27 | TRBD2 | CASSLAGGTYEQYF
TRBJ2-1 | TRBV5-8 | TRBD1 | CASRTTRGTGGNNEQFF
TRBJ2-3 | TRBV5-1 | NA | CASSLGQGGADTQYF
TRBJ1-1 | TRBV6-1 | TRBD1 | CASSEQGADTEAFF
TRBJ1-2 | TRBV27 | NA | CATRDGGIFYGYTF
TRBJ1-2 | TRBV6-1 | NA | CASSEEVAGVSNYGYTF
TRBJ2-6 | TRBV9 | NA | CASSVNVRAGANVLTF
TRBJ2-7 | TRBV5-1 | NA | CASSLEGPHLEQYF
TRBJ1-2 | TRBV5-1 | NA | CASSFPGTAGYTF
TRBJ2-5 | TRBV6-6 | TRBD2 | CASSYAGDQETQYF
TRBJ1-2 | TRBV4-2 | NA | CASSQDTMNYGYTF
TRBJ2-1 | TRBV5-1 | NA | CASSLGAVMNEQFF
TRBJ2-2 | TRBV27 | NA | CASTAFANTGELFF